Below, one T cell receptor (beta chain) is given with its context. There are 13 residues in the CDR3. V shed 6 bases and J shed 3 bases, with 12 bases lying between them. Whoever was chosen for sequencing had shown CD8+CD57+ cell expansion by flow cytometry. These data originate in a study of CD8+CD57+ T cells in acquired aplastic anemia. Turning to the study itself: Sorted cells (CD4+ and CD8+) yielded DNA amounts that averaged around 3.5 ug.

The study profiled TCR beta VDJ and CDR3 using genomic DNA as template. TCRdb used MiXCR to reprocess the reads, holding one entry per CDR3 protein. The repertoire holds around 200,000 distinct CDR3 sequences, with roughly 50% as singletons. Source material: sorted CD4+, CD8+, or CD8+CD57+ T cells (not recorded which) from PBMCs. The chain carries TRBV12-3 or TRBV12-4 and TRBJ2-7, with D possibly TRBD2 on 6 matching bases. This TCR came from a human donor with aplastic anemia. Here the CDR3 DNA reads TGTGCCAGCAGCCGCGGGGTTGACTACGAGCAGTACTTC. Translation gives CASSRGVDYEQYF.